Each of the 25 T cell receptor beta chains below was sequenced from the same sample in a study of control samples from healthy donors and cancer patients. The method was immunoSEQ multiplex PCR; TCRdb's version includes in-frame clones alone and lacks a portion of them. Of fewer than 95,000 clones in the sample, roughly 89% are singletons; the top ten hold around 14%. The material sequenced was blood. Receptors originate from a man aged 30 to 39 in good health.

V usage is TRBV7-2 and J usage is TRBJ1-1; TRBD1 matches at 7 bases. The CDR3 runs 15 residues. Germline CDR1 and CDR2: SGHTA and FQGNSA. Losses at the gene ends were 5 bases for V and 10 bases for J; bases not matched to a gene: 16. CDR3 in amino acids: CASSDSVGGQRGAFF. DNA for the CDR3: TGTGCCAGCAGCGATAGCGTGGGGGGACAGAGGGGAGCTTTCTTT.

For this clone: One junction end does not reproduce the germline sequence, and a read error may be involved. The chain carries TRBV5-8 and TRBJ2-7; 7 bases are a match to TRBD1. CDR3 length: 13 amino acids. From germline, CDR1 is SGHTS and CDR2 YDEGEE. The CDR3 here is CASSAWDSHTEGF. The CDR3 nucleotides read TGTGCCAGCAGCGCGTGGGACAGCCATACTGAGGGGTTC. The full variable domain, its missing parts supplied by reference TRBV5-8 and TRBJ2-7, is EAGVTQSPTHLIKTRGQQATLRCSPISGHTSVYWYQQALGLGLQFLLWYDEGEERNRGNFPPRFSGRQFPNYSSELNVNALELEDSALYLCASSAWDSHTEGFGPGTRLTVT.

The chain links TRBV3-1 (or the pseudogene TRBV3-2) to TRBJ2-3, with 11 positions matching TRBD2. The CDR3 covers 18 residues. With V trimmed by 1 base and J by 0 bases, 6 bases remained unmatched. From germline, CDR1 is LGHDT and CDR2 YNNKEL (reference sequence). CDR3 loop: CASSQGLAGITSTDTQYF. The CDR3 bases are TGTGCCAGCAGCCAAGGACTAGCGGGGATCACTAGCACAGATACGCAGTATTTT.

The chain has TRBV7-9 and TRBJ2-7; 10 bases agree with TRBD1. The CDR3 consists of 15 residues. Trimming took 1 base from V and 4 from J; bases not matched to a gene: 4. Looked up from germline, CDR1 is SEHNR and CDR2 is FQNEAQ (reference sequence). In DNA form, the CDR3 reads TGTGCCAGCAGCTTAGGCCTGGGACAGGGGTACGAGCAGTACTTC. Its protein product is CASSLGLGQGYEQYF.

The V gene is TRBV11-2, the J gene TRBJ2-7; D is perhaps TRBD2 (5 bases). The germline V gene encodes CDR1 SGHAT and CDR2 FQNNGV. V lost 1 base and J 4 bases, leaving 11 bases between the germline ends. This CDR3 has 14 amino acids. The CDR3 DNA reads TGTGCCAGCAGCTTAGTGGAGGCCGTTTACGAGCAGTACTTC. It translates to CASSLVEAVYEQYF.

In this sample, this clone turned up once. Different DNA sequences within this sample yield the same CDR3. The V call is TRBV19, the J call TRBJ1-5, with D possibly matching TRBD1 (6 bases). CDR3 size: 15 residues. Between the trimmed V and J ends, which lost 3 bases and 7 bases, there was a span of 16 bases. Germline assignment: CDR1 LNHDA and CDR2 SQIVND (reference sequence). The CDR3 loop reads CASSILGGLGQPQHF. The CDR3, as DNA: TGTGCCAGTAGTATTCTCGGGGGCCTCGGACAGCCCCAGCATTTT. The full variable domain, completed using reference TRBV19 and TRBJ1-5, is DGGITQSPKYLFRKEGQNVTLSCEQNLNHDAMYWYRQDPGQGLRLIYYSQIVNDFQKGDIAEGYSVSREKKESFPLTVTSAQKNPTAFYLCASSILGGLGQPQHFGDGTRLSIL.

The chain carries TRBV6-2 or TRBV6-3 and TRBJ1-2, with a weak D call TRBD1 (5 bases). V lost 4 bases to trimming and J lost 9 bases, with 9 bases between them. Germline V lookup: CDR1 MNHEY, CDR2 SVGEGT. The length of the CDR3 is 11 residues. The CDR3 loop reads CASSFPDSYTF. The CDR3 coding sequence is TGTGCCAGCAGTTTCCCGGACAGCTACACCTTC.

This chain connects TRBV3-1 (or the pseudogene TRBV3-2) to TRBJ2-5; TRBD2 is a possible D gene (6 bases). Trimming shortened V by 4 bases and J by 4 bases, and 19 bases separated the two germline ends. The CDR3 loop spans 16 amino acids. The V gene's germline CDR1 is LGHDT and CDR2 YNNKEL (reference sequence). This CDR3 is CASSRPGLDTVETQYF. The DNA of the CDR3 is TGTGCCAGCAGCCGACCGGGACTGGACACGGTAGAGACCCAGTACTTC.

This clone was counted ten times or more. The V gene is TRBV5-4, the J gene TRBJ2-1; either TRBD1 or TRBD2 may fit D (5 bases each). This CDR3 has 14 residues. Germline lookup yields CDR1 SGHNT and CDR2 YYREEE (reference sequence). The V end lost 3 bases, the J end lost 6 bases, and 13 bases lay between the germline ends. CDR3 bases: TGTGCCAGCAGCTCCGGGACCGAAGTCAATGAGCAGTTCTTC. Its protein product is CASSSGTEVNEQFF.

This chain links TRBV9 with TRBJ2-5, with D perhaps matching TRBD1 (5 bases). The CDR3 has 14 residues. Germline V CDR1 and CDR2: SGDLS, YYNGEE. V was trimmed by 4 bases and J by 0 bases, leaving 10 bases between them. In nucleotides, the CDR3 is TGTGCCAGCAGCTCAGGGCCTCACCAAGAGACCCAGTACTTC. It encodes CASSSGPHQETQYF. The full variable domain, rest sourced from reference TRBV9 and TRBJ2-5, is DSGVTQTPKHLITATGQRVTLRCSPRSGDLSVYWYQQSLDQGLQFLIQYYNGEERAKGNILERFSAQQFPDLHSELNLSSLELGDSALYFCASSSGPHQETQYFGPGTRLLVL.

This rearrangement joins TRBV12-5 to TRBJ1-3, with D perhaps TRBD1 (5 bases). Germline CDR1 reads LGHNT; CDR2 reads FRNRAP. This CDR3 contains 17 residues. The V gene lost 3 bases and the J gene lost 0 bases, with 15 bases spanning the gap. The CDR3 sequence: CASGFYLGTFSGNTIYF. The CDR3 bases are TGTGCTAGTGGTTTTTATCTCGGGACCTTCTCTGGAAACACCATATATTTT.

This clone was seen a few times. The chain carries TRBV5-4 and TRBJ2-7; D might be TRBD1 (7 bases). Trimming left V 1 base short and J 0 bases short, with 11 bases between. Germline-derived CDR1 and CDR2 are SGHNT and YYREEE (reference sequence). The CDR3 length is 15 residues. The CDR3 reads CASSLWGDSSYEQYF. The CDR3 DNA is TGTGCCAGCAGCTTGTGGGGGGACAGCTCCTACGAGCAGTACTTC.

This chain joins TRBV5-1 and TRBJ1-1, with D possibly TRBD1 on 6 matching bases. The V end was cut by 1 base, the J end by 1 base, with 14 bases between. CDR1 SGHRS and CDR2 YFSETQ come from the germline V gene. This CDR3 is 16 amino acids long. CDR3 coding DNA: TGCGCCAGCAGCTTGAGGGCTGGGACAACGAACACTGAAGCTTTCTTT. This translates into CASSLRAGTTNTEAFF.

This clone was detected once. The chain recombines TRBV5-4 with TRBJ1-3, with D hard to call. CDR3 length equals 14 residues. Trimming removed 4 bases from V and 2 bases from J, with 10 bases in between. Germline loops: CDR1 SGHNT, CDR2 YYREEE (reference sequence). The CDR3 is CASSHPTAGNTIYF. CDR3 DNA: TGTGCCAGCAGCCACCCCACAGCTGGAAACACCATATATTTT.

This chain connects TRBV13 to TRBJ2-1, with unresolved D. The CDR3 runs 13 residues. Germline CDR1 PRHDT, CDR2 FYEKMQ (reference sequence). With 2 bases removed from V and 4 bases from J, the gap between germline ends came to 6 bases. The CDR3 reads CASSLLGYNEQFF. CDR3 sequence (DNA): TGTGCCAGCAGCTTATTAGGTTACAATGAGCAGTTCTTC. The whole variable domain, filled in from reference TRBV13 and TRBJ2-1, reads AAGVIQSPRHLIKEKRETATLKCYPIPRHDTVYWYQQGPGQDPQFLISFYEKMQSDKGSIPDRFSAQQFSDYHSELNMSSLELGDSALYFCASSLLGYNEQFFGPGTRLTVL.

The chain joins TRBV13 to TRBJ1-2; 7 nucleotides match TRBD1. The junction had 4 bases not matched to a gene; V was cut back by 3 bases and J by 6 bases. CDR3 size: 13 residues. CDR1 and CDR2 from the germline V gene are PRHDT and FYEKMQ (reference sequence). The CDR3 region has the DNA TGTGCCAGCAGCTTCGACAGGGCGCATGGCTACACCTTC. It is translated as CASSFDRAHGYTF.

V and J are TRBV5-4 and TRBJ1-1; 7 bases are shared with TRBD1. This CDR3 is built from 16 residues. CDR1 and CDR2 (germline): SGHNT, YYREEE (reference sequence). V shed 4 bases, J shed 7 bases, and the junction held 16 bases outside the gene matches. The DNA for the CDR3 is TGTGCCAGCAGCCAGGGGGGACGACAAGGGGGAGGTGAAGCTTTCTTT. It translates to CASSQGGRQGGGEAFF.

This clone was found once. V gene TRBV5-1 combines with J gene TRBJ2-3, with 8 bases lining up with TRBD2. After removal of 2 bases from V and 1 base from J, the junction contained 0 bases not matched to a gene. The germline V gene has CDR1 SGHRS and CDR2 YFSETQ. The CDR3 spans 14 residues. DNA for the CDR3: TGCGCCAGCAGCTTAGCGGGGGGCACAGATACGCAGTATTTT. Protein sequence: CASSLAGGTDTQYF.

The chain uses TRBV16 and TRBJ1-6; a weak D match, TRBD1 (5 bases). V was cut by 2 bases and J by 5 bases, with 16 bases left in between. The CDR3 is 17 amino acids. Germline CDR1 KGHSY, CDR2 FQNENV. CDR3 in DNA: TGTGCCAGCAGCCAAAGGCCCCGGGGGACCCATAATTCACCCCTCCACTTT. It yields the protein CASSQRPRGTHNSPLHF.

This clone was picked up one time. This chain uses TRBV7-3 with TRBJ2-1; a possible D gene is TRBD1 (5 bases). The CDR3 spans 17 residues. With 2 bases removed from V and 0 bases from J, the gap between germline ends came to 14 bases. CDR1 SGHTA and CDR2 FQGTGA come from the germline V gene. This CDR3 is CASSLGARKSSYNEQFF. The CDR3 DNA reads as TGTGCCAGCAGCTTAGGGGCCAGGAAAAGCTCCTACAATGAGCAGTTCTTC.

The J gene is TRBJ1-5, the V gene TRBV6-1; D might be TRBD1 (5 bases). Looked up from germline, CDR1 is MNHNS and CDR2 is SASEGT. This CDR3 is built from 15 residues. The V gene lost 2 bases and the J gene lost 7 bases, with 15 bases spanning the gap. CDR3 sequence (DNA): TGTGCCAGCAGTGAAAATACGGGGGGAGGGCAGCCCCAGCATTTT. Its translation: CASSENTGGGQPQHF.

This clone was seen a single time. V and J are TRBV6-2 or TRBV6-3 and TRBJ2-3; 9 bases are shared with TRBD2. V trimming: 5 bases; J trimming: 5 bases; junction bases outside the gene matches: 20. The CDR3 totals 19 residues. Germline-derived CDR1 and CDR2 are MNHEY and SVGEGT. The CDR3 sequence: CASSIPGARGGFVGDTQYF. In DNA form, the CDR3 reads TGTGCCAGCAGTATACCGGGAGCGCGGGGGGGCTTCGTCGGAGATACGCAGTATTTT.

This chain's CDR3 is CASSLPGRENNEQFF. In DNA, the CDR3 is TGTGCCAGCAGCCTCCCCGGTCGGGAGAACAATGAGCAGTTCTTC. The chain couples TRBV4-2 to TRBJ2-1; D perhaps matches TRBD2 (6 bases). Trimming removed 4 bases at V and 5 bases at J, with 15 bases between. The germline V gene has CDR1 LGHNA and CDR2 YNFKEQ. CDR3 length equals 15 residues.

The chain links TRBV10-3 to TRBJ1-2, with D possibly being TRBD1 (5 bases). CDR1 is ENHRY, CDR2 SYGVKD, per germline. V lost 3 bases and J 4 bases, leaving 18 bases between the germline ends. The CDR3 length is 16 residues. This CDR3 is CAISDPGQGISYGYTF. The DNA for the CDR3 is TGTGCCATCAGTGACCCGGGGCAGGGTATCTCCTATGGCTACACCTTC.

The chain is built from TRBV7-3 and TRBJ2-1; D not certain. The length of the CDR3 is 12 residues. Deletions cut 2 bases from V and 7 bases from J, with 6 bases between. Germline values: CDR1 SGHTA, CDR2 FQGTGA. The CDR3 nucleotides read TGTGCCAGCAGCTTAGATTTAAATGAGCAGTTCTTC. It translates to CASSLDLNEQFF.